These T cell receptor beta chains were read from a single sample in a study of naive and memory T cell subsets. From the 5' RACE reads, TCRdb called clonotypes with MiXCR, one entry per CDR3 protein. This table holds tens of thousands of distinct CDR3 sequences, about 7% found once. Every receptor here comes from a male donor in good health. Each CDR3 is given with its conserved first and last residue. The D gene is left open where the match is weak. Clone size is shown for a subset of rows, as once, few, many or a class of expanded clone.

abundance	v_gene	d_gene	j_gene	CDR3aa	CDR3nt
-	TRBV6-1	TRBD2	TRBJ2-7	CASRRGGTSGDEQYF	TGTGCCAGCAGAAGGGGGGGGACTAGCGGGGACGAGCAGTACTTC
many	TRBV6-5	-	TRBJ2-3	CASTYAGTSTDTQYF	TGTGCCAGCACCTACGCGGGTACTAGCACAGATACGCAGTATTTT
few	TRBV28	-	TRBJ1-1	CASRQPMNTEAFF	TGTGCCAGCAGACAGCCGATGAACACTGAAGCTTTCTTT
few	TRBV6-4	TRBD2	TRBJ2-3	CAGHWGLAGGPSTDTQYF	TGTGCCGGGCATTGGGGACTAGCGGGGGGGCCGAGCACAGATACGCAGTATTTT
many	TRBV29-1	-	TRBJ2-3	CSVAKGSSTDTQYF	TGCAGCGTTGCAAAGGGCAGCAGCACAGATACGCAGTATTTT
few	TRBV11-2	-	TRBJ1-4	CASSQRGRLNEKLFF	TGTGCCAGCAGCCAACGGGGTAGACTGAATGAAAAACTGTTTTTT
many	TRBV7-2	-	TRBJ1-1	CASSLGIAFF	TGTGCCAGCAGCTTAGGGATAGCTTTCTTT
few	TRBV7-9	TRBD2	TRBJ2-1	CASSHRTSLNEQFF	TGTGCCAGCAGCCATCGGACTAGCCTCAATGAGCAGTTCTTC
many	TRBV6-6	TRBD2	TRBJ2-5	CASSSPPSGGGQETQYF	TGTGCCAGCAGTTCCCCACCTAGCGGGGGAGGGCAAGAGACCCAGTACTTC
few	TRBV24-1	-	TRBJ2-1	CATSDGDDRYNEQFF	TGTGCCACCAGTGATGGGGATGACAGGTACAATGAGCAGTTCTTC
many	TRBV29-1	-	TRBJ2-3	CSVSAESTDTQYF	TGCAGCGTTTCGGCGGAAAGCACAGATACGCAGTATTTT
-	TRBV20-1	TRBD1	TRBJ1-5	CSAIARGQWNQPQHF	TGCAGTGCTATCGCTCGGGGACAGTGGAATCAGCCCCAGCATTTT
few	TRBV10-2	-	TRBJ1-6	CASTPFRQMYNSPLHF	TGCGCCAGCACTCCCTTTCGGCAGATGTATAATTCACCCCTCCACTTT
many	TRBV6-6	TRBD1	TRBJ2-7	CASRDRTGNSLYEQYF	TGTGCCAGCAGGGACCGGACAGGGAACTCTCTCTACGAGCAGTACTTC
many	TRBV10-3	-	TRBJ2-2	CATRIADTGELFF	TGTGCCACCCGGATAGCGGACACCGGGGAGCTGTTTTTT